Presented here are 20 T cell receptor beta chains from one specimen sequenced in a study of regulatory T cells in long-lasting Graves disease. Relying on iRepertoire HTBI primers and Arm-PCR of CDR3 regions, the team built TCR beta libraries. Via MiXCR, TCRdb re-called the multiplex PCR reads, giving one row per CDR3 protein. Of 400,000 to 500,000 distinct CDR3 sequences in the sample, 20% to 25% are singletons; the top ten hold approximately 6.4%. The time point denotes: persistent/refractory GD, antithyroid drugs over 5 years with positive TRAb. PBMCs were the source of the RNA used for TCR sequencing. Here the sequenced sample was peripheral blood mononuclear cells (PBMCs), taken when the disease was refractory, from a patient treated with antithyroid drugs. The origin of the receptors is a female donor with Graves disease.

This clonotype has a count of ten or more. V gene TRBV11-2 combines with J gene TRBJ1-1, with D perhaps TRBD1 (6 bases). Deletions cut 6 bases from V and 7 bases from J, with 21 bases between. Germline lookup yields CDR1 SGHAT and CDR2 FQNNGV. CDR3 size: 15 residues. The CDR3 protein is CASRPTEGGAGEAFF. For the CDR3, the DNA is TGTGCCAGCAGGCCTACTGAGGGGGGGGCCGGTGAAGCTTTCTTT.

This clonotype has just a few counts. The V call is TRBV19, the J call TRBJ1-2; D might be TRBD1 (6 bases). Germline CDR1 LNHDA, CDR2 SQIVND (reference sequence). This CDR3 contains 16 residues. The ends were cut back, 4 bases at V and 3 bases at J, with 18 bases in the middle. CDR3 sequence (DNA): TGTGCCAGTAGTAGGCTCGGGGGGGGGGCCTACTATGGCTACACCTTC. This gives the protein CASSRLGGGAYYGYTF.

This clonotype was seen repeatedly, ten times or more. This chain joins TRBV24-1 and TRBJ1-1; D gene uncertain. The germline CDR1 and CDR2 sequences are KGHDR and SFDVKD. CDR3 length: 13 amino acids. With 1 base removed from V and 7 bases from J, the gap between germline ends came to 9 bases. The chain's CDR3 is CATSDLLAGEAFF. The CDR3, as DNA: TGTGCCACCAGTGATTTACTAGCCGGTGAAGCTTTCTTT.

This clonotype was counted at least ten times. This sequence joins TRBV12-3 or TRBV12-4 and TRBJ2-7, with 12 bases matching TRBD2. V dropped 8 bases and J dropped 6; count of bases not matched to a gene: 11. The CDR3 length is 15 residues. The chain's CDR3 is CASSSLAGGPSEQYF. The CDR3 nucleotides read TGTGCCAGCTCATCGCTAGCGGGAGGGCCCAGCGAGCAGTACTTC.

This clonotype was detected once. This sequence joins TRBV28 and TRBJ2-1; 11 positions agree with TRBD2. The CDR3 covers 16 residues. CDR1 is MDHEN, CDR2 SYDVKM, per germline. The V segment lost 5 bases and the J segment 0 bases; nucleotides outside the gene matches: 3. CDR3: CASSTTSGGSYNEQFF. The CDR3 bases are TGTGCCAGCAGTACTACTAGCGGGGGCTCCTACAATGAGCAGTTCTTC.

The sample holds a few counts of this clonotype. The chain employs TRBV7-2 and TRBJ1-2; D is unresolved. Germline V gene data show CDR1 as SGHTA and CDR2 as FQGNSA. CDR3 length: 17 amino acids. Trimming shortened V by 5 bases and J by 0 bases, and 19 bases separated the two germline ends. The CDR3 loop reads CASSQTTSSGANYGYTF. The CDR3 nucleotides are TGTGCCAGCAGCCAAACGACTTCTTCTGGGGCTAACTATGGCTACACCTTC.

In this sample, this clonotype turned up once. The chain joins TRBV5-1 to TRBJ2-7; a possible D gene is TRBD1 (6 bases). The CDR3 consists of 14 residues. V lost 3 bases to trimming and J lost 3 bases, with 13 bases between them. Looked up from germline, CDR1 is SGHRS and CDR2 is YFSETQ. DNA for the CDR3: TGCGCCAGCAGCTACTCCGGGACAAACTACGAGCAGTACTTC. Protein: CASSYSGTNYEQYF.

This rearrangement joins TRBV19 to TRBJ2-7, with D maybe TRBD2 (5 bases). Looked up from germline, CDR1 is LNHDA and CDR2 is SQIVND (reference sequence). V gave up 3 bases and J gave up 3 bases, with 21 bases separating them. The CDR3 extends over 17 amino acids. CDR3 nucleotides: TGTGCCAGTAGTATCCAGGCGGGTACAACCATTATCTACGAGCAGTACTTC. Its protein product is CASSIQAGTTIIYEQYF.

This chain joins TRBV4-1 and TRBJ1-2; D unresolved. The V end lost 8 bases, the J end lost 2 bases, and 21 bases lay between the germline ends. This CDR3 contains 16 residues. Germline assignment: CDR1 MGHRA and CDR2 YSYEKL. The DNA for the CDR3 is TGCGCCAGCGCCATCTTTGGCAGGCCGACCAACTATGGCTACACCTTC. Translation: CASAIFGRPTNYGYTF.

V gene TRBV7-8 combines with J gene TRBJ1-5; 9 bases line up with TRBD1. CDR1 and CDR2 (germline): SGHVS, FQNEAQ. Germline trimming cut 4 bases from V and 5 bases from J; bases unmatched to any gene: 12. This CDR3 has 17 residues. The CDR3 region is CASSSDRGHVIHQPQHF. The CDR3 coding sequence is TGTGCCAGCAGCTCGGACAGGGGACATGTTATCCATCAGCCCCAGCATTTT.

This clonotype was picked up a small number of times. V usage is TRBV19 and J usage is TRBJ2-3; maybe TRBD1 (6 bases). V lost 6 bases to trimming and J lost 4 bases, with 11 bases between them. The CDR3 is made up of 13 amino acids. CDR1 and CDR2 from the germline V gene are LNHDA and SQIVND (reference sequence). For the CDR3, the DNA is TGTGCCAGTAGCCGGACAGTTGCAGATACGCAGTATTTT. This translates into CASSRTVADTQYF. The full variable domain, in which reference TRBV19 and TRBJ2-3 provide the parts outside the CDR3, is DGGITQSPKYLFRKEGQNVTLSCEQNLNHDAMYWYRQDPGQGLRLIYYSQIVNDFQKGDIAEGYSVSREKKESFPLTVTSAQKNPTAFYLCASSRTVADTQYFGPGTRLTVL.

This clonotype came up many times. V gene TRBV28 combines with J gene TRBJ2-7; TRBD2 might be the D (7 bases). CDR1 is MDHEN, CDR2 SYDVKM, per germline. The V end lost 6 bases, the J end lost 0 bases, and 18 bases lay between the germline ends. The length of the CDR3 is 16 residues. CDR3 DNA: TGTGCCAGCAGCCCGGAAGGGGGGGCGTTCTCCTACGAGCAGTACTTC. It translates to CASSPEGGAFSYEQYF.

On this clonotype itself: A much larger clone lies one base from this, so it may be a read error. The J gene is TRBJ2-7, the V gene TRBV15, with TRBD1 identical over 11 bases. Germline assignment: CDR1 LNHNV and CDR2 YYDKDF (reference sequence). The CDR3 consists of 14 residues. The CDR3 DNA reads as TGTGGCACCAGCGCCGGGACAGGGGGCTACGAGCAGTACTTC. This sequence encodes CGTSAGTGGYEQYF.

The sample holds many counts of this clonotype. V gene TRBV28 combines with J gene TRBJ2-7; TRBD2 matches 7 bases. The V gene's germline CDR1 is MDHEN and CDR2 SYDVKM. V trimming: 6 bases; J trimming: 0 bases; junction bases outside the gene matches: 11. This CDR3 is 16 amino acids long. The chain's CDR3 is CASSPLGRGSSYEQYF. CDR3 in DNA: TGTGCCAGCAGCCCCCTAGGGCGCGGGAGCTCCTACGAGCAGTACTTC. The full variable domain, with the rest looked up from reference TRBV28 and TRBJ2-7, is DVKVTQSSRYLVKRTGEKVFLECVQDMDHENMFWYRQDPGLGLRLIYFSYDVKMKEKGDIPEGYSVSREKKERFSLILESASTNQTSMYLCASSPLGRGSSYEQYFGPGTRLTVT.

V and J are TRBV27 and TRBJ1-1, with D perhaps matching TRBD1 (5 bases). The CDR3 consists of 14 residues. Germline V gene lookup returns CDR1 MNHEY and CDR2 SMNVEV (reference sequence). Deletions cut 5 bases from V and 5 bases from J, with 15 bases between. For the CDR3, the DNA is TGTGCCAGCAGTCTAGTACCGGAGGGGACTGAAGCTTTCTTT. Its translation is CASSLVPEGTEAFF.

This clonotype was seen at least ten times. The chain carries TRBV29-1 and TRBJ1-2; D is undetermined. Germline CDR1 SQVTM, CDR2 ANQGSEA. This CDR3 spans 11 amino acids. Trimming cost V 8 bases and J 8 bases, with 15 bases left between them. The CDR3 here is CSLRRESGYTF. CDR3 DNA sequence: TGCAGCCTGCGGAGGGAGTCGGGCTACACCTTC.

Comment on this clonotype: A read error may produce the germline difference seen at one junction end. J is TRBJ2-7 and V is TRBV5-1; a possible D gene is TRBD1 (6 bases). CDR1 is SGHRS, CDR2 YFSETQ, per germline. CDR3 length equals 15 residues. The CDR3 DNA reads as TGCACCAGCAGCTTGACGGACAGTTCCTCCTACGAGCAGTACTTC. Translating gives CTSSLTDSSSYEQYF.

This clonotype was detected many times. J is TRBJ2-7 and V is TRBV28; TRBD1 is a possible D gene (6 bases). This CDR3 has 14 amino acids. V gave up 5 bases and J gave up 3 bases, with 14 bases separating them. Germline assignment: CDR1 MDHEN and CDR2 SYDVKM. CDR3 protein: CASSPRDTYYEQYF. CDR3 nucleotide sequence: TGTGCCAGCAGTCCACGGGACACCTACTACGAGCAGTACTTC.

Ten or more counts support this clonotype. The CDR3 sequence is CASTFLGAETQYF. DNA of the CDR3: TGTGCCAGCACCTTTTTAGGGGCAGAGACCCAGTACTTC. This chain connects TRBV27 to TRBJ2-5; a weak D match, TRBD1 (5 bases). V was shortened by 7 bases and J by 4 bases, with 13 bases between the two germline ends. This CDR3 is built from 13 residues. Per the germline V gene, CDR1 is MNHEY and CDR2 is SMNVEV (reference sequence).

This clonotype is a singleton in its sample. It may be a read error: a sequence one base away is much more abundant. This chain joins TRBV20-1 and TRBJ2-7, with D possibly TRBD1 on 6 matching bases. V was pared by 8 bases and J by 0 bases, with 14 bases between. CDR3 size: 13 residues. CDR1 is DFQATT, CDR2 SNEGSKA, per germline (reference sequence). This CDR3 is CSSLQGTSYEQYF. CDR3 nucleotides: TGCAGTTCATTACAGGGTACCTCCTACGAGCAGTACTTC.